The TCR beta chain described here comes from a study of blood T cell repertoires in COVID-19. The data were produced by immunoSEQ multiplex PCR, yet TCRdb's version contains in-frame clones alone and is incomplete. In the table there are under 500,000 clones, 80% to 90% of which are singletons. In germline, CDR1 is MNHEY, CDR2 SVGAGI. Unmatched junction bases numbered 8, after V lost 6 bases and J lost 3 bases. This CDR3 comprises 15 residues. The source material was peripheral blood. This TCR was recovered from a woman aged 25 to 39 with acute or convalescent COVID-19. The chain employs TRBV6-5 and TRBJ1-5; 7 bases agree with TRBD1. The CDR3 is CASSPGQTFNQPQHF. The CDR3 region has the DNA TGTGCCAGCAGCCCGGGACAGACCTTCAATCAGCCCCAGCATTTT.